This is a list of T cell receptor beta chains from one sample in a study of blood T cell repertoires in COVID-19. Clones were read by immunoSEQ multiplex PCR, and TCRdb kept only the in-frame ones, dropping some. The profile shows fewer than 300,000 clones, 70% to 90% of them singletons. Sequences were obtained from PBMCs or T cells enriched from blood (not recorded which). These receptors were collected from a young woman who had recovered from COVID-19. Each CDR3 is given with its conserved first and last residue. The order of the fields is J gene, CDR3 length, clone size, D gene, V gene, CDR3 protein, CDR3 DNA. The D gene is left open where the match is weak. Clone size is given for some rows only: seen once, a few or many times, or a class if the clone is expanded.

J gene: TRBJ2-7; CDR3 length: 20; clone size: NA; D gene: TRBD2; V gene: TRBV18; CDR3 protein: CASSPIQLAGGLDSSYEQYF; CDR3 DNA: TGTGCCAGCTCACCCATACAGCTAGCGGGGGGGCTGGACAGCTCCTACGAGCAGTACTTC
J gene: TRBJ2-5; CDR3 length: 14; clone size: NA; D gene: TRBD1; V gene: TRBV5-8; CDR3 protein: CASSSGTGRWTQYF; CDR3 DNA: TGTGCCAGCAGCTCCGGGACAGGGCGGTGGACCCAGTACTTC
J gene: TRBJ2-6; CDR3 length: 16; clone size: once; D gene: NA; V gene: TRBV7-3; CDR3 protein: CASSLGASSGANVLTF; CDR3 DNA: TGTGCCAGCAGCTTAGGGGCGAGCTCTGGGGCCAACGTCCTGACTTTC
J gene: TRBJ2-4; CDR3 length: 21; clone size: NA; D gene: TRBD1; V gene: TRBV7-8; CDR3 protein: CASSLGYRGQGPSQAKNIQYF; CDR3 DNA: TGTGCCAGCAGCTTAGGTTATAGGGGACAGGGCCCTTCTCAAGCCAAAAACATTCAGTACTTC
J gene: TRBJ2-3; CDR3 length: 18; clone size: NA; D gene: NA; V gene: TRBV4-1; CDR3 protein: CASSHLLGGRRSTDTQYF; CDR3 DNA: TGCGCCAGCAGCCACCTCCTCGGGGGTAGGAGGAGCACAGATACGCAGTATTTT
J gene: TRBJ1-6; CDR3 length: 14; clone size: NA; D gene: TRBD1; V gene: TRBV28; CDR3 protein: CASSFDRENSPLHF; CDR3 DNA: TGTGCCAGCAGTTTCGACAGGGAGAATTCACCCCTCCACTTT
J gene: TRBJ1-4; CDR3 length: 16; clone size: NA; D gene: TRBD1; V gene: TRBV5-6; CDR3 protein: CASSLATGTGDEKLFF; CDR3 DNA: TGTGCCAGCAGCTTGGCGACCGGGACAGGAGATGAAAAACTGTTTTTT
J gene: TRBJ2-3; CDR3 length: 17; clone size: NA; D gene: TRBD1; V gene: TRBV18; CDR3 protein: CASSPPRGQGRTDTQYF; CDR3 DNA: TGTGCCAGCTCACCACCTAGGGGACAGGGGCGCACAGATACGCAGTATTTT
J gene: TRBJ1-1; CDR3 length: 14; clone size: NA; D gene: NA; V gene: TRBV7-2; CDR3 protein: CASSSRARNTEAFF; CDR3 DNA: TGTGCCAGCAGCTCCAGGGCCCGGAACACTGAAGCTTTCTTT
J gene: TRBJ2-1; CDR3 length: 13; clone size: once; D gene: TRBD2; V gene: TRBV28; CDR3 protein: CASRTSGRGEQFF; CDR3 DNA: TGTGCCAGCAGGACTAGCGGGAGGGGTGAGCAGTTCTTC
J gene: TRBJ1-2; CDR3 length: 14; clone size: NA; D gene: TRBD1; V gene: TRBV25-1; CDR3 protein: CASRVSHRGTGYTF; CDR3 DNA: TGTGCCAGCAGAGTCTCTCACAGGGGGACGGGCTACACCTTC
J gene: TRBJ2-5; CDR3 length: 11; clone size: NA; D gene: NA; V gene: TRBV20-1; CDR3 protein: CSTDRKETQYF; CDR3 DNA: TGCAGTACAGACAGGAAAGAGACCCAGTACTTC
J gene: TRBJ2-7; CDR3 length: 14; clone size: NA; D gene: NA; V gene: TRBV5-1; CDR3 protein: CASSLATSNYEQYF; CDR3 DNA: TGCGCCAGCAGCTTGGCCACTAGCAACTACGAGCAGTACTTC
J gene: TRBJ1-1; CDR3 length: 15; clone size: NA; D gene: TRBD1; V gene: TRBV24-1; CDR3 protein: CATSDSRTGGTEAFF; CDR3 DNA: TGTGCCACCAGTGATTCTCGGACAGGGGGCACTGAAGCTTTCTTT
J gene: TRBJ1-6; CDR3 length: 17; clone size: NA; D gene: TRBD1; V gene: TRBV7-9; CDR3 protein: CASSFPQGSSYNSPLHF; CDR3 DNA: TGTGCCAGCAGCTTCCCACAGGGGAGCTCCTATAATTCACCCCTCCACTTT
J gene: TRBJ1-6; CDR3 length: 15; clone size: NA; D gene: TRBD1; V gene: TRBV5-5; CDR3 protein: CASSRGQVVNSPLHF; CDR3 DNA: TGTGCCAGCAGCCGAGGACAGGTTGTGAATTCACCCCTCCACTTT
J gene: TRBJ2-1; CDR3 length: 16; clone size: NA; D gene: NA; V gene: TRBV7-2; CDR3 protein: CASSLSILRALNEQFF; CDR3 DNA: TGTGCCAGCAGCTTATCGATTTTGCGGGCGTTGAATGAGCAGTTCTTC
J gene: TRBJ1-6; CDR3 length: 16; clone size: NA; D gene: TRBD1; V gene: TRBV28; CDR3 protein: CASRGTAATYNSPLHF; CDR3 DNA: TGTGCCAGCAGGGGGACAGCTGCAACCTATAATTCACCCCTCCACTTT
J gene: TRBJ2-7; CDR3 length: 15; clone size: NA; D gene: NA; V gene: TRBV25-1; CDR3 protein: CASSHFGLQGYEQYF; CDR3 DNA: TGTGCCAGCTCCCATTTCGGCCTCCAGGGCTACGAGCAGTACTTC
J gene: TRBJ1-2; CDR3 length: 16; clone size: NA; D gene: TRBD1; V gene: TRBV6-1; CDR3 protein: CASSEAGTGGDYGYTF; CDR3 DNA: TGTGCCAGCAGTGAAGCGGGGACAGGGGGCGACTATGGCTACACCTTC
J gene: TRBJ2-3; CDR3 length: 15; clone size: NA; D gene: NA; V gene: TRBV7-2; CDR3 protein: CASSPGGSLLDTQYF; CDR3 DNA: TGTGCCAGCAGCCCTGGGGGCTCGCTTTTGGATACGCAGTATTTT
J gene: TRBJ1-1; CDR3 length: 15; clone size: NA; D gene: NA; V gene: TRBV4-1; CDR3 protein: CASSQDGRGATEAFF; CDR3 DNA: TGCGCCAGCAGCCAAGATGGCAGGGGAGCCACTGAAGCTTTCTTT
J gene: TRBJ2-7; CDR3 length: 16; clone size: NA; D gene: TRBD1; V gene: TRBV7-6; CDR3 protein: CASSLPEQGATYEQYF; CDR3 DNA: TGTGCCAGCAGCCTACCGGAACAGGGGGCAACCTACGAGCAGTACTTC
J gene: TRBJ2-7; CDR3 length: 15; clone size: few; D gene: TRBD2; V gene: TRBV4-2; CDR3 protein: CASSLTSGEMSEQYF; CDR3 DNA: TGTGCCAGCAGCCTTACTAGCGGGGAGATGTCCGAGCAGTACTTC
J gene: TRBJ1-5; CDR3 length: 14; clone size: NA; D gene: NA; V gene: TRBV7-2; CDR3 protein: CASSQGGDNQPQHF; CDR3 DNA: TGTGCCAGCAGCCAGGGTGGGGACAATCAGCCCCAGCATTTT
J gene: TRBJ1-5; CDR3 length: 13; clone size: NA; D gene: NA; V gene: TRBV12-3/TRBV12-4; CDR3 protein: CASSFGGAQPQHF; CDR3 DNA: TGTGCCAGCAGTTTTGGGGGGGCGCAGCCCCAGCATTTT
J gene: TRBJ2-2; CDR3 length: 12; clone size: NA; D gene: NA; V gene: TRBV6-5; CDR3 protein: CASRTGTGELFF; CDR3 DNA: TGTGCCAGCAGAACCGGGACCGGGGAGCTGTTTTTT
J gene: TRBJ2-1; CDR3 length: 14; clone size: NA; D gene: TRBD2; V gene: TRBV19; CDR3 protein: CASINTGTIGEQFF; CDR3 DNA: TGTGCCAGTATTAACACCGGGACTATTGGTGAGCAGTTCTTC
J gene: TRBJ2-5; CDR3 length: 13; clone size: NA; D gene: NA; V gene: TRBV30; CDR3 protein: CAWSVAWQETQYF; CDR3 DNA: TGTGCCTGGAGTGTAGCTTGGCAAGAGACCCAGTACTTC
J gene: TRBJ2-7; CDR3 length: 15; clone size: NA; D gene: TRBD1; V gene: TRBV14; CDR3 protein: CASSLHPTGVGEQYF; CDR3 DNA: TGTGCCAGCAGCCTCCATCCGACAGGGGTGGGCGAGCAGTACTTC
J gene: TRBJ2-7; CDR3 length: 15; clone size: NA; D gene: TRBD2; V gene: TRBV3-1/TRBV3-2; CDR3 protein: CASSQLAGGPYEQYF; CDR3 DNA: TGTGCCAGCAGCCAATTAGCGGGGGGGCCTTACGAGCAGTACTTC
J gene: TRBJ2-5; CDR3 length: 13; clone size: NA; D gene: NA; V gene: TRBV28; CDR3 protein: CASIGRGWETQYF; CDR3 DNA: TGTGCCAGCATCGGTAGAGGTTGGGAGACCCAGTACTTC
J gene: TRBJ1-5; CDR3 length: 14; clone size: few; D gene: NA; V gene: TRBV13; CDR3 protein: CASSLSDSNQPQHF; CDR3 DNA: TGTGCCAGCAGCTTAAGCGACAGCAATCAGCCCCAGCATTTT
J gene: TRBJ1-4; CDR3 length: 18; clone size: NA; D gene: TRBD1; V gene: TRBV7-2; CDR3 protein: CATSDRGRGRSTNEKLFF; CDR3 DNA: TGTGCCACCTCGGACAGGGGAAGGGGAAGATCAACTAATGAAAAACTGTTTTTT
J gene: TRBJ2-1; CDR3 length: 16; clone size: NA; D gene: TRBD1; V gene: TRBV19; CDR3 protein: CASSILGTGDYNEQFF; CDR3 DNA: TGTGCCAGTAGTATTCTTGGGACAGGGGACTACAATGAGCAGTTCTTC
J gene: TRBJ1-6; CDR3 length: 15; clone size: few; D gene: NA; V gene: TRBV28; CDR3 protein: CASSPPLGRNSPLHF; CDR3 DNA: TGTGCCAGCAGTCCGCCGCTTGGGCGAAATTCACCCCTCCACTTT
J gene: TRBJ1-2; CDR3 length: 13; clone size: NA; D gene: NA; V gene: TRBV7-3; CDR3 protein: CASNWQGFYGYTF; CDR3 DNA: TGTGCCAGCAACTGGCAGGGATTCTATGGCTACACCTTC
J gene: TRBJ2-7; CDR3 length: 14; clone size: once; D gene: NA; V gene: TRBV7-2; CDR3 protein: CASSSQASTYEQYF; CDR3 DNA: TGTGCCAGCAGCTCACAGGCATCTACCTACGAGCAGTACTTC
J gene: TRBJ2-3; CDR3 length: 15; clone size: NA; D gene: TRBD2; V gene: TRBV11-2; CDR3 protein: CASSFASGRLDTQYF; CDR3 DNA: TGTGCCAGCAGCTTCGCTAGCGGGAGACTAGATACGCAGTATTTT
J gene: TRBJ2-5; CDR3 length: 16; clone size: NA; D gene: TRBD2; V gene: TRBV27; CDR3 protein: CASSLYRTSGSGTQYF; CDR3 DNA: TGTGCCAGCAGTTTATACCGGACTAGCGGGAGTGGGACCCAGTACTTC
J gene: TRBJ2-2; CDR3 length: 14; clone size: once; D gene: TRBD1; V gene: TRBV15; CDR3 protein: CATSRERTGGELFF; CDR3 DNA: TGTGCCACCAGCAGAGAGAGGACAGGCGGGGAGCTGTTTTTT
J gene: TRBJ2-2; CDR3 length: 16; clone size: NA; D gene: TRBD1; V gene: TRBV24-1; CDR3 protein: CATSDRDRGNTGELFF; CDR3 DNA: TGTGCCACCAGTGACCGGGACAGGGGTAACACCGGGGAGCTGTTTTTT
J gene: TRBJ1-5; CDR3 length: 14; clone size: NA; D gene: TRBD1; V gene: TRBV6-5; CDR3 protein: CASRSGGSNQPQHF; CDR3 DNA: TGTGCCAGCAGATCAGGGGGGAGCAATCAGCCCCAGCATTTT
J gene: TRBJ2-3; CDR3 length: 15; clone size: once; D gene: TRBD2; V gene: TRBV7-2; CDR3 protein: CASSETSGGAYTQYF; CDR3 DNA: TGTGCCAGCAGCGAGACTAGCGGGGGGGCTTATACGCAGTATTTT
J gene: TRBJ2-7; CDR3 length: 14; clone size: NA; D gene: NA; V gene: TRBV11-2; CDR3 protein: CASSLGAFSYEQYF; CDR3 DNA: TGTGCCAGCAGCTTAGGGGCATTTTCCTACGAGCAGTACTTC
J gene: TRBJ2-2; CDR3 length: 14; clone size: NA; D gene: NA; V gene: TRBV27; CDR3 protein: CASSFLQATGELFF; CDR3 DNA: TGTGCCAGCAGTTTCCTACAGGCCACCGGGGAGCTGTTTTTT
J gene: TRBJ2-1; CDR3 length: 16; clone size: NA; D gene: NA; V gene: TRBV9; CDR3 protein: CASSVKGVGSYNEQFF; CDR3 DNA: TGTGCCAGCAGCGTAAAGGGAGTGGGTTCCTACAATGAGCAGTTCTTC
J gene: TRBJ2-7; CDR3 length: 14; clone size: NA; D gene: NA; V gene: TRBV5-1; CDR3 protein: CASSSSGESYEQYF; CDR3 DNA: TGCGCCAGCAGCAGTTCAGGGGAGTCCTACGAGCAGTACTTC
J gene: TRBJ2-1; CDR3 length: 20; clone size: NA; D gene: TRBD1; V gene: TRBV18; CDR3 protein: CASSPDGKATGVFSYNEQFF; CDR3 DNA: TGTGCCAGCTCACCGGATGGGAAGGCGACAGGGGTTTTTTCATACAATGAGCAGTTCTTC
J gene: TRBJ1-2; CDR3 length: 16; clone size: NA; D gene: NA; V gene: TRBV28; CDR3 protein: CASNPSGTSIYYGYTF; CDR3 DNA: TGTGCCAGCAACCCCAGCGGGACATCGATCTACTATGGCTACACCTTC
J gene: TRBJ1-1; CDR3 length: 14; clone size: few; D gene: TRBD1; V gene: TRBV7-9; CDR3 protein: CASSLDGQGTEAFF; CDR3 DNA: TGTGCCAGCAGCTTAGACGGACAGGGCACTGAAGCTTTCTTT